Listed here are 26 T cell receptor beta chains from one sample, sequenced in a study of blood T cell repertoires in COVID-19. Assay: immunoSEQ multiplex PCR; the TCRdb copy retains only in-frame clones and omits some. The table lists roughly 320,000 clones, approximately 89% of them singletons, with roughly 1.9% in the top ten. What was sequenced was peripheral blood. These receptor sequences come from a woman in her thirties with COVID-19, enrolled during active disease.

This chain links TRBV3-1 (or the pseudogene TRBV3-2) with TRBJ1-6, with D maybe TRBD1 (5 bases). CDR1 is LGHDT and CDR2 is YNNKEL in the germline V gene (reference sequence). This CDR3 has 12 amino acids. Trimming left V 4 bases short and J 12 bases short, with 10 bases between. The CDR3 nucleotides are TGTGCCAGCAGCCCCAACGGGGGACCCCTCCACTTT. Encoded protein: CASSPNGGPLHF.

The J gene is TRBJ1-1, the V gene TRBV5-8; no definite D call. The CDR3 is 17 amino acids. V was trimmed by 0 bases and J by 4 bases, leaving 19 bases between them. CDR1 is SGHTS, CDR2 YDEGEE, per germline. The chain's CDR3 is CASSLELRIQASTEAFF. CDR3 nucleotide sequence: TGTGCCAGCAGCTTGGAATTAAGGATCCAGGCCAGCACTGAAGCTTTCTTT.

The chain combines TRBV28 with TRBJ1-1, with TRBD1 identical over 8 bases. This CDR3 is 13 amino acids long. The V segment lost 6 bases and the J segment 5 bases; nucleotides outside the gene matches: 5. Looked up from germline, CDR1 is MDHEN and CDR2 is SYDVKM. CDR3 DNA sequence: TGTGCCAGCAGGGGACAGGCCTCAACTGAAGCTTTCTTT. Translated, it gives CASRGQASTEAFF. Together with reference TRBV28 and TRBJ1-1, the CDR3 gives the full variable domain: DVKVTQSSRYLVKRTGEKVFLECVQDMDHENMFWYRQDPGLGLRLIYFSYDVKMKEKGDIPEGYSVSREKKERFSLILESASTNQTSMYLCASRGQASTEAFFGQGTRLTVV.

V is TRBV19 and J is TRBJ2-4; perhaps TRBD2 as D (7 bases). CDR1 and CDR2 (germline): LNHDA, SQIVND (reference sequence). The CDR3 has 13 amino acids. The V gene lost 3 bases and the J gene lost 8 bases, with 11 bases spanning the gap. The CDR3 region is CASSIQGRDIQYF. Here the CDR3 DNA reads TGTGCCAGTAGTATCCAGGGGAGGGACATTCAGTACTTC.

V gene TRBV5-6 combines with J gene TRBJ1-4, with 7 positions matching TRBD1. V was pared by 0 bases and J by 8 bases, with 10 bases of the junction left unmatched. The CDR3 is 16 residues long. Germline V CDR1 and CDR2: SGHDT, YYEEEE. CDR3 in DNA: TGTGCCAGCAGCTTGGACAGGGGACTTACGTACGAAAAACTGTTTTTT. Residues: CASSLDRGLTYEKLFF.

The count of this clone is one. The chain uses TRBV7-9 and TRBJ2-1; no clear D gene. With 3 bases removed from V and 1 base from J, the gap between germline ends came to 7 bases. CDR1 is SEHNR and CDR2 is FQNEAQ in the germline V gene (reference sequence). There are 14 residues in the CDR3. Written as DNA, the CDR3 is TGTGCCAGCAGCTTTACTAAATCCTACAATGAGCAGTTCTTC. It translates to CASSFTKSYNEQFF.

The V call is TRBV5-1, the J call TRBJ1-6; D is uncertain. CDR3 length: 14 amino acids. Germline CDR1 SGHRS, CDR2 YFSETQ. Trimming removed 2 bases from V and 8 bases from J, with 11 bases in between. The CDR3 spells CASSFGERDSPLHF. The CDR3 nucleotides read TGCGCCAGCAGCTTCGGGGAAAGGGATTCACCCCTCCACTTT. Supplemented by reference TRBV5-1 and TRBJ1-6, the full variable domain reads KAGVTQTPRYLIKTRGQQVTLSCSPISGHRSVSWYQQTPGQGLQFLFEYFSETQRNKGNFPGRFSGRQFSNSRSEMNVSTLELGDSALYLCASSFGERDSPLHFGNGTRLTVT.

This chain connects TRBV6-5 to TRBJ1-2, with D maybe TRBD1 (5 bases). V lost 5 bases, J lost 8 bases, and 15 bases lay in between. The CDR3 has 13 residues. CDR1 MNHEY and CDR2 SVGAGI come from the germline V gene. This chain's CDR3 is CASSIRGTSGYTF. DNA for the CDR3: TGTGCCAGCAGTATCCGGGGCACTAGCGGCTACACCTTC.

This clone was recorded a few times. V is TRBV6-5 and J is TRBJ1-3; D is possibly TRBD1 (6 bases). Germline V gene data show CDR1 as MNHEY and CDR2 as SVGAGI. The CDR3 contains 13 residues. The ends were cut back, 6 bases at V and 0 bases at J, with 6 bases in the middle. The CDR3 is CASRDSSGNTIYF. CDR3 bases: TGTGCCAGCAGGGACAGCTCTGGAAACACCATATATTTT.

The genes are TRBV5-4 and TRBJ1-1; 7 nucleotides line up with TRBD1. Germline V lookup: CDR1 SGHNT, CDR2 YYREEE (reference sequence). The length of the CDR3 is 15 residues. V trimming: 0 bases; J trimming: 10 bases; junction bases outside the gene matches: 12. The CDR3 region is CASSLGGQADHGAFF. For the CDR3, the DNA is TGTGCCAGCAGCTTGGGAGGACAGGCTGATCATGGAGCTTTCTTT.

The rearrangement uses TRBV5-1 and TRBJ1-4, with D unclear. Germline CDR1 SGHRS, CDR2 YFSETQ. The V and J ends lost 4 bases and 7 bases respectively, with 23 bases between them. The CDR3 extends over 17 amino acids. The CDR3 nucleotides are TGCGCCAGCAGCCTCACCCCCAGTACGGCGGGTCCTGAAAAACTGTTTTTT. It translates to CASSLTPSTAGPEKLFF.

This chain joins TRBV5-1 and TRBJ1-1, with D hard to call. V lost 4 bases and J 0 bases, leaving 16 bases between the germline ends. The CDR3 has 16 residues. Germline lookup yields CDR1 SGHRS and CDR2 YFSETQ. The CDR3 nucleotides read TGCGCCAGCAGCAGAACACCGGGGTCATTGAACACTGAAGCTTTCTTT. The encoded protein is CASSRTPGSLNTEAFF.

The rearrangement joins TRBV12-3 or TRBV12-4 to TRBJ1-1; possible D gene TRBD1, 5 bases. V was clipped by 4 bases and J by 9 bases, with 15 bases between them. The CDR3 runs 13 residues. The CDR3 DNA is TGTGCCAGCAGTTACGCAAGGGGCGCTAAAGCTTTCTTT. Translation: CASSYARGAKAFF.

The CDR3 region is CASSIDRDRGYTF. CDR3 sequence (DNA): TGTGCCAGCAGCATAGACAGGGACAGGGGCTACACCTTC. This chain links TRBV5-4 with TRBJ1-2; 8 positions agree with TRBD1. CDR1 is SGHNT and CDR2 is YYREEE in the germline V gene (reference sequence). J lost 8 bases, V lost 4 bases, and 7 bases had no gene match. The CDR3 runs 13 residues.

CDR3 loop: CASLSTPNTGELFF. The CDR3 coding sequence is TGTGCCTCGCTAAGTACTCCGAACACCGGGGAGCTGTTTTTT. The J gene is TRBJ2-2, the V gene TRBV10-3; no definite D call. V lost 11 bases, J lost 0 bases, and 13 bases lay in between. This CDR3 has 14 amino acids. Germline loops: CDR1 ENHRY, CDR2 SYGVKD.

The J gene is TRBJ2-7, the V gene TRBV18; 7 bases are shared with TRBD2. The CDR3 totals 15 residues. V lost 6 bases to trimming and J lost 1 base; unmatched junction nucleotides: 9. Germline V gene lookup returns CDR1 KGHSH and CDR2 LQKENI. CDR3 sequence (DNA): TGTGCCAGCTCGCGAGTCGGGGGGTCATCCTACGAGCAGTACGTC. Translated, it gives CASSRVGGSSYEQYV.

The chain employs TRBV11-3 and TRBJ2-5, with TRBD1 identical over 9 bases. Trimming cost V 5 bases and J 4 bases; bases outside gene matches: 8. The CDR3 loop spans 15 amino acids. In germline, CDR1 is SGHNT, CDR2 YENEEA. Written as DNA, the CDR3 is TGTGCCAGCAGCCTAGGGACAGGGCGGATAGAGACCCAGTACTTC. Its protein product is CASSLGTGRIETQYF.

This clone showed up just a few times. DNA of the CDR3: TGTGCCAGCAGCGCACAGGGCCGAAACTATGGCTACACCTTC. It encodes CASSAQGRNYGYTF. This chain connects TRBV5-5 to TRBJ1-2; perhaps TRBD1 as D (6 bases). The CDR3 is 14 residues long. The germline V and J ends were trimmed by 4 bases and 2 bases, with 12 bases remaining between them. The germline gives CDR1 SGHKS, CDR2 YYEKEE (reference sequence).

Details on this clone: The junction and the germline gene differ at one end; a read error may be behind it. V gene TRBV12-3 or TRBV12-4 combines with J gene TRBJ2-3; 12 nucleotides match TRBD2. This CDR3 has 13 residues. The CDR3, as DNA: TGTGCCAGCAGCCTGACTAGCGGGGGCCTTGTTAATTTT. Translating it yields CASSLTSGGLVNF.

This chain connects TRBV6-5 to TRBJ1-5; D uncertain. The length of the CDR3 is 11 residues. V lost 7 bases and J lost 7, with 8 bases in between. The germline V gene has CDR1 MNHEY and CDR2 SVGAGI. The CDR3 sequence is CASMWEQPQHF. CDR3 nucleotide sequence: TGTGCCAGCATGTGGGAGCAGCCCCAGCATTTT.

V and J are TRBV3-1 (or the pseudogene TRBV3-2) and TRBJ1-1; D remains ambiguous. The germline V gene has CDR1 LGHDT and CDR2 YNNKEL (reference sequence). V was shortened by 3 bases and J by 1 base, with 12 bases between the two germline ends. The CDR3 covers 15 residues. CDR3 bases: TGTGCCAGCAGCCACCATGGGCTGGGGAACACTGAAGCTTTCTTT. Residues: CASSHHGLGNTEAFF.

The chain combines TRBV2 with TRBJ1-2, with 9 bases identical to TRBD1. The germline V gene encodes CDR1 SNHLY and CDR2 FYNNEI. This CDR3 spans 14 amino acids. V lost 6 bases to trimming and J lost 5 bases; unmatched junction nucleotides: 7. The chain's CDR3 is CASRRTGGGYGYTF. As DNA, the CDR3 is TGTGCCAGCAGGAGAACAGGGGGCGGTTATGGCTACACCTTC.

The rearrangement uses TRBV6-5 and TRBJ2-6; 7 nucleotides align to TRBD1. Germline V gives CDR1 MNHEY, CDR2 SVGAGI. The CDR3 is 15 residues long. V was pared by 4 bases and J by 3 bases, with 3 bases of the junction left unmatched. CDR3 loop: CASSSRGIGANVLTF. The CDR3 DNA is TGTGCCAGCAGTTCCAGGGGGATTGGGGCCAACGTCCTGACTTTC.

The table lists this clone with a few counts. This chain uses TRBV5-6 with TRBJ1-1, with D hard to call. This CDR3 region has 12 residues. Per the germline V gene, CDR1 is SGHDT and CDR2 is YYEEEE. Trimming stripped 2 bases from V and 6 bases from J, with 8 bases between. The chain's CDR3 is CASSFRRAEAFF. The CDR3, as DNA: TGTGCCAGCAGCTTTAGGCGGGCTGAAGCTTTCTTT.

The chain links TRBV5-1 to TRBJ1-4, with D possibly matching TRBD1 (5 bases). Germline-derived CDR1 and CDR2 are SGHRS and YFSETQ. Trimming cost V 5 bases and J 4 bases, with 9 bases left between them. The CDR3 has 13 residues. CDR3 bases: TGCGCCAGCAGTCTGGGGGGTAATGAAAAACTGTTTTTT. Encoded protein: CASSLGGNEKLFF.

The J gene is TRBJ2-1, the V gene TRBV7-9; D gene ambiguous. The CDR3 extends over 14 amino acids. Germline CDR1 is SEHNR and CDR2 is FQNEAQ (reference sequence). Trimming took off 2 bases at V and 0 bases at J, with 5 bases between the two ends. CDR3 in DNA: TGTGCCAGCAGCTTATTCAGCTCCTACAATGAGCAGTTCTTC. This encodes CASSLFSSYNEQFF.